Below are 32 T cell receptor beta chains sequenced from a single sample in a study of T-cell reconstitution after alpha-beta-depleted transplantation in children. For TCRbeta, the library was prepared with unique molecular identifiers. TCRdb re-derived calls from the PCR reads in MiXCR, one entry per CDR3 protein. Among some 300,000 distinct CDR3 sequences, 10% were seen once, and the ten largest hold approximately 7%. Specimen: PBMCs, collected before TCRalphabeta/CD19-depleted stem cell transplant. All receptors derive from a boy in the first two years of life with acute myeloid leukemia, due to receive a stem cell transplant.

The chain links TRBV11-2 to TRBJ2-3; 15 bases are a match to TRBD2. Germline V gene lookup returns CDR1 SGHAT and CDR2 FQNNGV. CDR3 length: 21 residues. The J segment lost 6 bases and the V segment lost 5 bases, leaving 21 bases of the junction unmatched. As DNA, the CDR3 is TGTGCCAGCAGCACTCGTCTGGGACTAGCGGGAGGAAGAGATGTAAGGGATACGCAGTATTTT. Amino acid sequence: CASSTRLGLAGGRDVRDTQYF.

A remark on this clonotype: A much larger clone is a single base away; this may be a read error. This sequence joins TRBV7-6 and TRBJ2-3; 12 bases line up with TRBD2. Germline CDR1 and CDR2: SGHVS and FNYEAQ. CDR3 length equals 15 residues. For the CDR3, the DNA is TGTGCCTGCAGCCCGACTAGCGGGGGCCTCGATACGCAGTATTTT. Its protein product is CACSPTSGGLDTQYF.

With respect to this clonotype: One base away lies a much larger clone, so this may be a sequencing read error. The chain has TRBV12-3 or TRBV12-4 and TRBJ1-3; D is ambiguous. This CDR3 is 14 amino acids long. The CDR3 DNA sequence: TGTGCCAGCCGTTTCTACGGCTCTGGAAACACCATATATTTT. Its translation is CASRFYGSGNTIYF.

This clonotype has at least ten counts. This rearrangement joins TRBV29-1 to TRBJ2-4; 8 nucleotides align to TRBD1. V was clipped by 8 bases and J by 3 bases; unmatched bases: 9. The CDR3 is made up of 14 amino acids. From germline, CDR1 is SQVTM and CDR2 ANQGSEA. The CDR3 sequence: CSLSPGGLKNIQYF. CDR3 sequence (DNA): TGCAGCCTCTCTCCAGGGGGCCTCAAAAACATTCAGTACTTC.

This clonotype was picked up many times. DNA for the CDR3: TGTGCCAGCAGGAATAGCGGGGGGGCGGCAGATACGCAGTATTTT. This translates into CASRNSGGAADTQYF. V and J are TRBV28 and TRBJ2-3; TRBD2 matches 11 bases. J gave up 4 bases and V 6 bases, and 6 bases lay outside the gene matches. The CDR3 has 15 residues. Germline assignment: CDR1 MDHEN and CDR2 SYDVKM.

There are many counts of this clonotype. CDR3 sequence: CASSLSGGNTEAFF. DNA for the CDR3: TGTGCCAGCAGTTTATCCGGAGGGAACACTGAAGCTTTCTTT. This chain connects TRBV27 to TRBJ1-1; no firm D call. The germline gives CDR1 MNHEY, CDR2 SMNVEV (reference sequence). This CDR3 spans 14 amino acids. The V end lost 0 bases, the J end lost 1 base, and 6 bases lay between the germline ends.

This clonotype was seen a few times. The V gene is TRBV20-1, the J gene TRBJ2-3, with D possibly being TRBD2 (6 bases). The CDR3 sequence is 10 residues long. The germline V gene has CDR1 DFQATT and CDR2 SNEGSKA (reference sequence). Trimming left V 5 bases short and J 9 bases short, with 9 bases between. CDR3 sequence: CSAPRETQYF. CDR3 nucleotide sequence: TGCAGTGCTCCCCGGGAGACGCAGTATTTT.

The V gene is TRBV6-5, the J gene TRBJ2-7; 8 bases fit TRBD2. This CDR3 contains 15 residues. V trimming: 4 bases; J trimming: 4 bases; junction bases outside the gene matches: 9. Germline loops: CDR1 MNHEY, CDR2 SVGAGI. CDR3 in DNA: TGTGCCAGCAGTTTACGGGGGGGCTTACTTTACGAGCAGTACTTC. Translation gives CASSLRGGLLYEQYF.

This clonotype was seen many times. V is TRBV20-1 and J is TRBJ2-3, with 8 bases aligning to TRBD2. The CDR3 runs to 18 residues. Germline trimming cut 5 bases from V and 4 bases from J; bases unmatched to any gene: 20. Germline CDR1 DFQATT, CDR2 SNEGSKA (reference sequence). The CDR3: CSAWDSTFGRGAADTQYF. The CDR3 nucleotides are TGCAGTGCTTGGGACTCGACCTTTGGGCGGGGGGCGGCAGATACGCAGTATTTT.

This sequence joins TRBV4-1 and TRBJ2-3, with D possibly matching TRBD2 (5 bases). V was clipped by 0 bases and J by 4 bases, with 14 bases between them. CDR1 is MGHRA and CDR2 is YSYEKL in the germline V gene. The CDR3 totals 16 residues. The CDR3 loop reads CASSQDHMTIPDTQYF. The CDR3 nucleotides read TGCGCCAGCAGCCAAGATCATATGACTATCCCAGATACGCAGTATTTT.

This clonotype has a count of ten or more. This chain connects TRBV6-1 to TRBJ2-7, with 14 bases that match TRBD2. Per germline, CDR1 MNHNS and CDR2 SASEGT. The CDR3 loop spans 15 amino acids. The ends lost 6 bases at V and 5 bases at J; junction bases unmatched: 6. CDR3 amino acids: CASSRLAGGQDEQYF. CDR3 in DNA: TGTGCCAGCAGCCGACTAGCGGGGGGGCAAGACGAGCAGTACTTC.

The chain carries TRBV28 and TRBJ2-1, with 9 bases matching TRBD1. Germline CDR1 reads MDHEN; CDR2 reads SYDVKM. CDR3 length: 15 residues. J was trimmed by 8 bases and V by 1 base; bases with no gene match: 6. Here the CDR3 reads CASSLLTGGWDEQFF. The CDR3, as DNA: TGTGCCAGCAGTTTATTGACAGGGGGTTGGGATGAGCAGTTCTTC.

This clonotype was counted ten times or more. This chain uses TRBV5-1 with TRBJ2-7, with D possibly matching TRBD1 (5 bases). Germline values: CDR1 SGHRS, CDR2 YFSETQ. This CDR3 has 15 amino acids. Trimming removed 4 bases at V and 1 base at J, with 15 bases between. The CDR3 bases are TGCGCCAGCAGCCTCCGGACACTTGATTCCTACGAGCAGTACTTC. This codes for CASSLRTLDSYEQYF. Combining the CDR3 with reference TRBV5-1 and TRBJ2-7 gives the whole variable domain KAGVTQTPRYLIKTRGQQVTLSCSPISGHRSVSWYQQTPGQGLQFLFEYFSETQRNKGNFPGRFSGRQFSNSRSEMNVSTLELGDSALYLCASSLRTLDSYEQYFGPGTRLTVT.

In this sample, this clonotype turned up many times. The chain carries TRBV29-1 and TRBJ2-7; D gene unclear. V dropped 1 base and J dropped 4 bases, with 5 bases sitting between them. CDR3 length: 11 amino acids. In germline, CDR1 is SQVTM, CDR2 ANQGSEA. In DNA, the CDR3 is TGCAGCGTTGAAGCTGCTTACGAGCAGTACTTC. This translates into CSVEAAYEQYF.

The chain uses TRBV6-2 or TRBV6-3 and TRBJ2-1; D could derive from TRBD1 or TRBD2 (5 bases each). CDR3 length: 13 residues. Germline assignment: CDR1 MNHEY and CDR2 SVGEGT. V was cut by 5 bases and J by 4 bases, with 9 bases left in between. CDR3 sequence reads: CASSTEGYNEQFF. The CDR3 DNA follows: TGTGCCAGCAGTACCGAGGGGTACAATGAGCAGTTCTTC.

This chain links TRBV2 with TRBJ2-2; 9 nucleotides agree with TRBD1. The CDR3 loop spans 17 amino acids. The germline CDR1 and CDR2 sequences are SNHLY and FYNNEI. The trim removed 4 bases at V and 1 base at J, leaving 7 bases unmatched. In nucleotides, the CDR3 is TGTGCCAGCAGTGGAGATCCGGGACAGGGGAACACCGGGGAGCTGTTTTTT. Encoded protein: CASSGDPGQGNTGELFF.

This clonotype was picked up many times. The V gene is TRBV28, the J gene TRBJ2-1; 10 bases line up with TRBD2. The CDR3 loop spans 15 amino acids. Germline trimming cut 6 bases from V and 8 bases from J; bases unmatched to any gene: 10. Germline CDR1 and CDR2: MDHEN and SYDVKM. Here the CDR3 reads CASSRELAGGDEQFF. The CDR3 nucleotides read TGTGCCAGCAGCCGAGAATTAGCGGGGGGCGATGAGCAGTTCTTC. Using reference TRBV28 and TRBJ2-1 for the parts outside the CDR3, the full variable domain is DVKVTQSSRYLVKRTGEKVFLECVQDMDHENMFWYRQDPGLGLRLIYFSYDVKMKEKGDIPEGYSVSREKKERFSLILESASTNQTSMYLCASSRELAGGDEQFFGPGTRLTVL.

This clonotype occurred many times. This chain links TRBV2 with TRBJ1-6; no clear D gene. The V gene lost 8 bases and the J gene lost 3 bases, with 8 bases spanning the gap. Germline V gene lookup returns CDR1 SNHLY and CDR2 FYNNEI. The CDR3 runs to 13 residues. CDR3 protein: CASEWVYNSPLHF. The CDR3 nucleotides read TGTGCCAGCGAGTGGGTCTATAATTCACCCCTCCACTTT. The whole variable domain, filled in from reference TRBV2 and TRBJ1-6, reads EPEVTQTPSHQVTQMGQEVILRCVPISNHLYFYWYRQILGQKVEFLVSFYNNEISEKSEIFDDQFSVERPDGSNFTLKIRSTKLEDSAMYFCASEWVYNSPLHFGNGTRLTVT.

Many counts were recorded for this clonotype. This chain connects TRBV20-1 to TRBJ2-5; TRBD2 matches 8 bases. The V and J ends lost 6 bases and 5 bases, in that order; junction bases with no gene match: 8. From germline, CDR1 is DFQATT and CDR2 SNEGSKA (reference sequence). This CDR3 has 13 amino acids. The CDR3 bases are TGCAGTGCCCCAGCGGGAGAGGCTGAGACCCAGTACTTC. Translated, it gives CSAPAGEAETQYF.

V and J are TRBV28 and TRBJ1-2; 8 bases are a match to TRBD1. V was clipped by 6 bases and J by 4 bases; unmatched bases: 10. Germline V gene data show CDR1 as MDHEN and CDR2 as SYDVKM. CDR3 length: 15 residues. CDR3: CASRFSGGGPYGYTF. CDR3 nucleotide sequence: TGTGCCAGCAGGTTCTCAGGGGGCGGCCCCTATGGCTACACCTTC.

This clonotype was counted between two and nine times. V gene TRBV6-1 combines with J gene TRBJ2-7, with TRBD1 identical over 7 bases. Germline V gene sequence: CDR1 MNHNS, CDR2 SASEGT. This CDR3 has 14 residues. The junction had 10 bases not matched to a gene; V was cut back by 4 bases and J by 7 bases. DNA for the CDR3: TGTGCCAGCAGTGGTCGGACACACAGGGGTGAGCAGTACTTC. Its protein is CASSGRTHRGEQYF.

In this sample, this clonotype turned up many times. In DNA, the CDR3 is TGTGCCAGTGCGAACAGGGTTAGCTACACCTTC. Translation: CASANRVSYTF. This rearrangement joins TRBV19 to TRBJ1-2, with D possibly matching TRBD1 (6 bases). Per the germline V gene, CDR1 is LNHDA and CDR2 is SQIVND (reference sequence). Trimming left V 8 bases short and J 9 bases short, with 13 bases between. This CDR3 contains 11 residues.

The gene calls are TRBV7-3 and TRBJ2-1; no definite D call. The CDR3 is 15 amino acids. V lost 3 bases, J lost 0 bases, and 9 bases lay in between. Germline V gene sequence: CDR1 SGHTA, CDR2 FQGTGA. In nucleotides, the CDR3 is TGTGCCAGCAGCTTGGAGTCCTCCTCCTACAATGAGCAGTTCTTC. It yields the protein CASSLESSSYNEQFF.

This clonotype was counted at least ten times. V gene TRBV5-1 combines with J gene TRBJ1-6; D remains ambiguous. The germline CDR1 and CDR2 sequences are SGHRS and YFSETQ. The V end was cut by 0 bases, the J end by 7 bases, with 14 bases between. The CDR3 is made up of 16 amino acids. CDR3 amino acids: CASSLDTVRPNSPLHF. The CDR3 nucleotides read TGCGCCAGCAGCTTGGACACCGTCCGGCCGAATTCACCCCTCCACTTT.

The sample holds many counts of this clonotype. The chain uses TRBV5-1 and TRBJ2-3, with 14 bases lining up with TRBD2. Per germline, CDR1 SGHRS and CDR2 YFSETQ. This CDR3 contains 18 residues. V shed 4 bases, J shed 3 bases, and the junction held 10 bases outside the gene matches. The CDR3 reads CASSTGLAGASGTDTQYF. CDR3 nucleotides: TGCGCCAGCAGCACGGGACTAGCGGGGGCAAGTGGAACAGATACGCAGTATTTT.

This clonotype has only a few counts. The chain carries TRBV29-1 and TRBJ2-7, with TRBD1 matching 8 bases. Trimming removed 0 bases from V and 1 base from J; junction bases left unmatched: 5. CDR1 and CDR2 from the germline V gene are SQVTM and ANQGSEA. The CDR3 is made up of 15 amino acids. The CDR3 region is CSVEDRGTGSYEQYF. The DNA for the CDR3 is TGCAGCGTTGAAGATCGCGGGACAGGATCCTACGAGCAGTACTTC.

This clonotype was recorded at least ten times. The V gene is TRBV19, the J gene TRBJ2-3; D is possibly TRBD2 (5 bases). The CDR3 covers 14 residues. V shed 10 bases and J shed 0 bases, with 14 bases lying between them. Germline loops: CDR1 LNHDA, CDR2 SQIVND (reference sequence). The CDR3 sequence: CATRDRGSTDTQYF. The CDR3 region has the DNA TGTGCCACCCGGGATCGGGGAAGCACAGATACGCAGTATTTT.

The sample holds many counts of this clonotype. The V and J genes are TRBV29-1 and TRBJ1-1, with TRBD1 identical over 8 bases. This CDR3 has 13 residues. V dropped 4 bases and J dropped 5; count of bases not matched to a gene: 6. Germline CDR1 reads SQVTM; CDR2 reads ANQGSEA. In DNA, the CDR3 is TGCAGCGTTGTAACAGGGGGAGGGACTGAAGCTTTCTTT. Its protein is CSVVTGGGTEAFF.

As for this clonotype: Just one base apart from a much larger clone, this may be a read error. The CDR3 DNA follows: TGTGCCAGCAGGCTTTACGGGGGGCGCTGGACTGAAGCTTTCTTT. As protein: CASRLYGGRWTEAFF. The V gene is TRBV7-9, the J gene TRBJ1-1; weak D call: TRBD1 (6 bases). The CDR3 has 15 residues. The V end was cut by 6 bases, the J end by 5 bases, with 19 bases between. Germline V CDR1 and CDR2: SEHNR, FQNEAQ (reference sequence).

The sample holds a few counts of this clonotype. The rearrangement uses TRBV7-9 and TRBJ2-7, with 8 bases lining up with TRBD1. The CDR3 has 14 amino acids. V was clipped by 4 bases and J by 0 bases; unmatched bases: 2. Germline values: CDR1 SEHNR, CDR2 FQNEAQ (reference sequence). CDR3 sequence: CASSYQGASYEQYF. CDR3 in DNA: TGTGCCAGCAGCTACCAGGGGGCCTCCTACGAGCAGTACTTC. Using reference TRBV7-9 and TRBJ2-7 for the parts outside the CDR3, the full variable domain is DTGVSQNPRHKITKRGQNVTFRCDPISEHNRLYWYRQTLGQGPEFLTYFQNEAQLEKSRLLSDRFSAERPKGSFSTLEIQRTEQGDSAMYLCASSYQGASYEQYFGPGTRLTVT.

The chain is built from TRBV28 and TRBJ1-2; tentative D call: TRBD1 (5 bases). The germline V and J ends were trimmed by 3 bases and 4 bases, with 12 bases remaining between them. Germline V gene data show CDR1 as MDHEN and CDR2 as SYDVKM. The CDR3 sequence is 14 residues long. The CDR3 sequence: CASSLFQGFYGYTF. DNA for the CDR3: TGTGCCAGCAGTTTGTTTCAGGGCTTCTATGGCTACACCTTC.

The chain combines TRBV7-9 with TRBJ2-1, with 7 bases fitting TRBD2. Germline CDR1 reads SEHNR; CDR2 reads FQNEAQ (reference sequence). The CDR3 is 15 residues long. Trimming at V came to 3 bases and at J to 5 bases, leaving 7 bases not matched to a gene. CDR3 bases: TGTGCCAGCAGCTTCAGAGGGGAGGGCAACAATGAGCAGTTCTTC. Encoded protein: CASSFRGEGNNEQFF.